This T cell receptor (beta chain) derives from a study of blood T cell repertoires in COVID-19. Looking at the study overall: The United States, Italy and Spain supplied acute and convalescent COVID-19 samples.

In the source study's methods: Nucleated cell number was recorded as an estimate derived from reference gene primer amplification. Sequencing used immunoSEQ multiplex PCR; TCRdb keeps in-frame clones, though not all of them. The V and J calls and clone size were taken over from that table, and D and trimming were inferred from the DNA. The data hold 150,000 to 200,000 clones, with 88% observed a single time. Trimming left V 7 bases short and J 1 base short, with 10 bases between. This CDR3 contains 14 residues. Per germline, CDR1 SNHLY and CDR2 FYNNEI. V is TRBV2 and J is TRBJ2-2; possible D gene TRBD2, 6 bases. The TCR originated in a man aged 45 to 65 who had recovered from COVID-19. Source material: peripheral blood. The CDR3 here is CASTRERNTGELFF. CDR3 nucleotides: TGTGCCAGCACCCGGGAGAGGAACACCGGGGAGCTGTTTTTT.